These 18 T cell receptor beta chains were all obtained from the same sample, sequenced in a study of blood T cells in healthy people across ages. A second roughly 6 to 11 cycle PCR used barcoded and J-beta primers. TCRdb called the 5' RACE reads again in MiXCR, with one record for every CDR3 protein. The table has around 1,500,000 distinct CDR3 sequences, roughly 27% seen once; the top ten hold less than 9.5%. The specimen sequenced was blood. The receptors originated from a woman in her thirties in good health.

V gene TRBV20-1 combines with J gene TRBJ2-7; 8 bases map to TRBD2. Germline V gene data show CDR1 as DFQATT and CDR2 as SNEGSKA (reference sequence). CDR3 length: 13 residues. The ends lost 3 bases at V and 3 bases at J; junction bases unmatched: 4. Here the CDR3 DNA reads TGCAGTGCTAGGAGCGGGAGTGGCTACGAGCAGTACTTC. It codes for CSARSGSGYEQYF.

Turning to this clonotype: A read error is possible here, since a much larger clone lies one base away. The rearrangement uses TRBV7-2 and TRBJ2-1; 7 nucleotides line up with TRBD1. There are 18 residues in the CDR3. The V gene's germline CDR1 is SGHTA and CDR2 FQGNSA. CDR3 loop: CVSSLVVLGWDSYNEQFF. In nucleotides, the CDR3 is TGTGTCAGCAGCTTAGTAGTATTGGGGTGGGACAGCTACAATGAGCAGTTCTTC.

The chain combines TRBV5-1 with TRBJ1-5; TRBD1 aligns across 8 bases. The CDR3 loop spans 14 amino acids. J was trimmed by 6 bases and V by 0 bases; bases with no gene match: 2. CDR1 and CDR2 (germline): SGHRS, YFSETQ. For the CDR3, the DNA is TGCGCCAGCAGCTTGGGGGACAGGAGTCAGCCCCAGCATTTT. Amino acids: CASSLGDRSQPQHF.

The chain carries TRBV5-1 and TRBJ1-2; no definite D call. The ends were cut back, 4 bases at V and 4 bases at J, with 17 bases in the middle. Germline CDR1 SGHRS, CDR2 YFSETQ. The CDR3 length is 15 residues. This chain's CDR3 is CASSPGRPGGYGYTF. The CDR3 DNA reads TGCGCCAGCAGCCCTGGACGCCCTGGAGGCTATGGCTACACCTTC.

This clonotype was seen ten or more times. The CDR3 bases are TGCAGCGTTGTGAGAGCTGGGGCCAACGTCCTGACTTTC. Its protein product is CSVVRAGANVLTF. J is TRBJ2-6 and V is TRBV29-1; D unresolved. V was clipped by 4 bases and J by 2 bases, with 6 bases between them. This CDR3 spans 13 amino acids. Germline assignment: CDR1 SQVTM and CDR2 ANQGSEA.

The chain couples TRBV9 to TRBJ2-1; the D call may be TRBD1 or TRBD2 (5 bases each). Germline CDR1 and CDR2: SGDLS and YYNGEE. Trimming removed 4 bases at V and 5 bases at J, with 16 bases between. This CDR3 spans 15 amino acids. The CDR3 coding sequence is TGTGCCAGCAGCTTTAAGTGGGACCATGACAATGAGCAGTTCTTC. It codes for CASSFKWDHDNEQFF.

This clonotype was picked up a small number of times. V gene TRBV14 combines with J gene TRBJ2-5, with 7 bases aligning to TRBD2. Germline CDR1 reads SGHDN; CDR2 reads FVKESK. The CDR3 is made up of 15 amino acids. V shed 1 base and J 4 bases; nucleotides not matched to a gene: 6. The CDR3 protein is CASSQGEGDRETQYF. CDR3 nucleotides: TGTGCCAGCAGCCAAGGGGAGGGAGATCGAGAGACCCAGTACTTC.

Details on this clonotype: One end of the junction fails to match germline, which may point to a read error. V and J are TRBV12-3 or TRBV12-4 and TRBJ1-5; 7 nucleotides agree with TRBD1. The CDR3 loop spans 16 amino acids. CDR3 amino acids: CASSWRGTAPNQSQHF. DNA of the CDR3: TGTGCCAGCAGCTGGAGGGGGACAGCGCCGAATCAGTCCCAGCATTTT.

The chain combines TRBV5-1 with TRBJ2-7, with D perhaps TRBD2 (5 bases). Trimming left V 1 base short and J 5 bases short, with 16 bases between. The CDR3 contains 15 residues. Germline assignment: CDR1 SGHRS and CDR2 YFSETQ. The CDR3 DNA follows: TGCGCCAGCAGCTTGCCGGCTAGCCGGTGGAACGAGCAGTACTTC. It yields the protein CASSLPASRWNEQYF.

This clonotype was picked up a small number of times. A clone one base away is much larger, so this may be a read error. V usage is TRBV5-1 and J usage is TRBJ2-5; D is unresolved. Germline CDR1 and CDR2: SGHRS and YFSETQ. The CDR3 contains 12 residues. The CDR3 DNA sequence: TGCGCCGGCAGCCGGAACCAAGAGACCCAGTACTTC. Translation gives CAGSRNQETQYF.

The gene calls are TRBV7-2 and TRBJ2-2; TRBD2 is a possible D gene (5 bases). CDR1 and CDR2 from the germline V gene are SGHTA and FQGNSA. V dropped 6 bases and J dropped 4 bases, with 12 bases sitting between them. CDR3 length equals 14 residues. In nucleotides, the CDR3 is TGTGCCAGCAGGCGGAAACTAGGCACCGGGGAGCTGTTTTTT. This gives the protein CASRRKLGTGELFF.

To note about this clonotype: The conserved closing phenylalanine or tryptophan is absent in this CDR3, likely reflecting a read error. The V and J genes are TRBV6-5 and TRBJ2-1; 11 bases align to TRBD1. The CDR3 runs to 20 residues. Trimming removed 2 bases from V and 0 bases from J; junction bases left unmatched: 12. Germline CDR1 reads MNHEY; CDR2 reads SVGAGI. The CDR3 DNA reads TGTGCCAGCAGTTACACTGGGACAGGGGGAACCAAAAGCTCCTACAATGAGCAGTTCGTC. It is translated as CASSYTGTGGTKSSYNEQFV.

This clonotype has a handful of counts. J is TRBJ2-1 and V is TRBV4-1, with 10 bases fitting TRBD2. The germline gives CDR1 MGHRA, CDR2 YSYEKL. The trim removed 4 bases at V and 7 bases at J, leaving 7 bases unmatched. This CDR3 is 15 amino acids long. The CDR3 region has the DNA TGCGCCAGCAGCCCAGCGGGGGGGAGACCGAATGAGCAGTTCTTC. It specifies CASSPAGGRPNEQFF.

The sample holds a few counts of this clonotype. The chain recombines TRBV20-1 with TRBJ2-1, with D possibly being TRBD1 (6 bases). There are 13 residues in the CDR3. The germline gives CDR1 DFQATT, CDR2 SNEGSKA (reference sequence). Trimming left V 5 bases short and J 10 bases short, with 18 bases between. The CDR3 sequence is CSAGGQSLGEQFF. The CDR3 region has the DNA TGCAGTGCTGGCGGACAGTCCCTCGGGGAGCAGTTCTTC.

This clonotype turned up a few times. V is TRBV28 and J is TRBJ2-1; D is perhaps TRBD1 (6 bases). Germline CDR1 MDHEN, CDR2 SYDVKM. The length of the CDR3 is 15 residues. V was trimmed by 8 bases and J by 0 bases, leaving 14 bases between them. The CDR3 DNA is TGTGCCAGCGATGGGGGACACCTCTCCTACAATGAGCAGTTCTTC. Its protein is CASDGGHLSYNEQFF.

About this clonotype itself: A junction end diverges from the germline sequence, so it may reflect a read error. The chain carries TRBV12-3 or TRBV12-4 and TRBJ2-1; maybe TRBD1 (5 bases). The CDR3 loop spans 13 amino acids. Here the CDR3 reads CASSPRQYNERFF. CDR3 nucleotides: TGTGCCAGCAGCCCCCGACAGTACAATGAGCGGTTCTTC.

This clonotype was counted a few times. The CDR3 protein is CSVGGKASDTQYF. In nucleotides, the CDR3 is TGCAGCGTTGGAGGAAAGGCCTCAGATACGCAGTATTTT. The V gene is TRBV29-1, the J gene TRBJ2-3; D not resolved. The CDR3 runs 13 residues. Trimming stripped 4 bases from V and 4 bases from J, with 12 bases between. Germline V lookup: CDR1 SQVTM, CDR2 ANQGSEA.

The chain couples TRBV27 to TRBJ2-3; TRBD2 matches 8 bases. The germline CDR1 and CDR2 sequences are MNHEY and SMNVEV (reference sequence). CDR3 size: 18 residues. V shed 5 bases and J 2 bases; nucleotides not matched to a gene: 15. The CDR3 loop reads CASSSLKRGLTYTDTQYF. The DNA for the CDR3 is TGTGCCAGCAGTAGTTTAAAGCGGGGGCTTACCTACACAGATACGCAGTATTTT.